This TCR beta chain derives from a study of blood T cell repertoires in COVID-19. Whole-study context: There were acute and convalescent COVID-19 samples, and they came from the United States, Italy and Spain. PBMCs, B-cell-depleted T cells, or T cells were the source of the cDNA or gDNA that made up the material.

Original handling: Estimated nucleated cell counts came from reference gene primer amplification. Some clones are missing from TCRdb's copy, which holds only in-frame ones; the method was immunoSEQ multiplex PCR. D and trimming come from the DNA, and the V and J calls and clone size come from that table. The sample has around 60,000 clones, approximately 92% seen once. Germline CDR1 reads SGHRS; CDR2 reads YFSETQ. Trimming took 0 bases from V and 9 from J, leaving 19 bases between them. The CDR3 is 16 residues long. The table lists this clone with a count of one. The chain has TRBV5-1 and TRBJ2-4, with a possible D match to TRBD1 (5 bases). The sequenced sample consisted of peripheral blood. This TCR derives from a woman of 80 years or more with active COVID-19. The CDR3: CASSLGGATQLPIQYF. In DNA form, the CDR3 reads TGCGCCAGCAGCTTGGGTGGGGCCACCCAGCTCCCCATTCAGTACTTC.